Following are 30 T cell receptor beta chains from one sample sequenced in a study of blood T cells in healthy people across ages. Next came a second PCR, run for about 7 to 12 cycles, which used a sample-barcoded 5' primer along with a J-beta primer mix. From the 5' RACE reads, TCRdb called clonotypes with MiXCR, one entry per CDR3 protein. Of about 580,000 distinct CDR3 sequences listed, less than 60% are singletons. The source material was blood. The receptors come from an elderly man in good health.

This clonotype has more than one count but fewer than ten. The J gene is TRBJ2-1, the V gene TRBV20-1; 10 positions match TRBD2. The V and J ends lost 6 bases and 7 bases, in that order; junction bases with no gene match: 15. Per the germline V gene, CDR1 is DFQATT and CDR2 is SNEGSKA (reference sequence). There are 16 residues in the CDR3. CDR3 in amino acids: CSATEFGAGGGNEQFF. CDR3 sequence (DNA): TGCAGTGCGACAGAGTTCGGAGCGGGAGGGGGGAATGAGCAGTTCTTC.

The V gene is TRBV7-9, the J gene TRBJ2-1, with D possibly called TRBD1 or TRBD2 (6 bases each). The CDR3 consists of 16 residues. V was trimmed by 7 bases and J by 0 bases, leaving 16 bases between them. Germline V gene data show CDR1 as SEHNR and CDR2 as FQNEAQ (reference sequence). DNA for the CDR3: TGTGCCAGCATCCAAGGGGGGTCGCGCTCCTACAATGAGCAGTTCTTC. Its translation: CASIQGGSRSYNEQFF.

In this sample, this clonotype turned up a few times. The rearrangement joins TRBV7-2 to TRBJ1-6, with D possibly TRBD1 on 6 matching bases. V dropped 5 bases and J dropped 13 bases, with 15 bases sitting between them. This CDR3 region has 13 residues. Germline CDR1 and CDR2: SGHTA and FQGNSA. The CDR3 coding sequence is TGTGCCAGCAGCCCCCAGGGGAGGGATCCCCTCCACTTT. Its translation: CASSPQGRDPLHF.

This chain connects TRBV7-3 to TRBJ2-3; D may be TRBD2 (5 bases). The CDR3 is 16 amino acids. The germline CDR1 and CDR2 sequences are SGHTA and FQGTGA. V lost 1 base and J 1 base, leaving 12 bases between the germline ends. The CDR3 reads CASSLSPRRGTDTQYF. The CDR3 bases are TGTGCCAGCAGCTTAAGCCCAAGGCGGGGCACAGATACGCAGTATTTT.

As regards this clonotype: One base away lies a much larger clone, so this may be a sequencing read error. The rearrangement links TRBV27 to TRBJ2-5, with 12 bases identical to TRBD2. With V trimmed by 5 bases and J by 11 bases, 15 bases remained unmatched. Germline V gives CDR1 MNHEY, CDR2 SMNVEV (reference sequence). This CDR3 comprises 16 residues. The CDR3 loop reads CASSPPGLAGYNEQYF. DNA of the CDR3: TGTGCCAGCAGTCCCCCGGGACTAGCGGGTTACAATGAGCAGTACTTC.

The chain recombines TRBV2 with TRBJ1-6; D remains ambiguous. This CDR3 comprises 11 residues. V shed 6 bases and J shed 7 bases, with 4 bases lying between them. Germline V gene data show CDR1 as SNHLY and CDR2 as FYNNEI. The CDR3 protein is CASRENSPLHF. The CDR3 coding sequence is TGTGCCAGCAGGGAAAATTCACCCCTCCACTTT.

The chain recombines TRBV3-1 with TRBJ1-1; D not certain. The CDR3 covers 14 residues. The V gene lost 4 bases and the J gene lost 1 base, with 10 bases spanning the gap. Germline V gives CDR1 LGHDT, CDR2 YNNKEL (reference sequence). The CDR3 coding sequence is TGTGCCAGCAGCCTACGAACCCCGAACACTGAAGCTTTCTTT. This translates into CASSLRTPNTEAFF.

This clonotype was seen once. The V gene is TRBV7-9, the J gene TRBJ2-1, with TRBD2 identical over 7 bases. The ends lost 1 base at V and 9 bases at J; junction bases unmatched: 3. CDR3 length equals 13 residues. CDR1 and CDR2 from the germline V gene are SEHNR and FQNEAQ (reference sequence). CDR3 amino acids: CASSLGGGTEQFF. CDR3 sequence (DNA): TGTGCCAGCAGCTTAGGGGGGGGTACTGAGCAGTTCTTC.

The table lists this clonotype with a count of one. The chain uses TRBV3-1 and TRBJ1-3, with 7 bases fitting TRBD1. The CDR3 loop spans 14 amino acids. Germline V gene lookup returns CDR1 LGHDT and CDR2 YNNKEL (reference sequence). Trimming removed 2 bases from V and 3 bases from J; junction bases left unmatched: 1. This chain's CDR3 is CASSQWTGGNTIYF. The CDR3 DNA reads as TGTGCCAGCAGCCAATGGACAGGTGGAAACACCATATATTTT.

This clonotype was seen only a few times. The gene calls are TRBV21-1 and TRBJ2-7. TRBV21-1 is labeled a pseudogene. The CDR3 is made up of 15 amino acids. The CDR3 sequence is CASSKDQVTSYEQYF. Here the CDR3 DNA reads TGTGCCAGCAGCAAAGACCAGGTTACCTCCTACGAGCAGTACTTC.

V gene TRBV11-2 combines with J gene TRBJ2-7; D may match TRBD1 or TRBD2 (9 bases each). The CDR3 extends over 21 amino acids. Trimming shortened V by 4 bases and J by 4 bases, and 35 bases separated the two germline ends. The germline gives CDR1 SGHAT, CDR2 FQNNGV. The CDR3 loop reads CASSSRVGQGWRSSGKYEQYF. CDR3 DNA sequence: TGTGCCAGCAGCTCGCGGGTCGGACAGGGGTGGAGATCTAGCGGGAAATACGAGCAGTACTTC.

The CDR3 DNA sequence: TGCAGTGCTAGAGTGGGACTTGGGCTAGCGGGAACCTACGAGCAGTACTTC. Its protein is CSARVGLGLAGTYEQYF. This chain joins TRBV20-1 and TRBJ2-4, with 9 bases identical to TRBD2. The J call may be in error: the DNA end matches TRBJ2-7 better. CDR3 length equals 17 residues. The germline V gene has CDR1 DFQATT and CDR2 SNEGSKA (reference sequence).

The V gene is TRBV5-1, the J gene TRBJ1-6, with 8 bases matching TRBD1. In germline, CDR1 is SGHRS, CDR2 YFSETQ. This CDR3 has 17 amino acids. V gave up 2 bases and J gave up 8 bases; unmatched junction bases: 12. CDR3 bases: TGCGCCAGCAGCTTCTTCCCGGGACAGGTCCCGGATTCACCCCTCCACTTT. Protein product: CASSFFPGQVPDSPLHF.

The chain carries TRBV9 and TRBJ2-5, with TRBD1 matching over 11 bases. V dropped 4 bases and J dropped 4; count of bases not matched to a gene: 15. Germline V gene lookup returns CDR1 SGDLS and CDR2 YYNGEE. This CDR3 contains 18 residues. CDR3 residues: CASSYRTGGVAGRETQYF. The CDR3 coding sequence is TGTGCCAGCAGCTACCGGACAGGGGGCGTAGCGGGGCGAGAGACCCAGTACTTC.

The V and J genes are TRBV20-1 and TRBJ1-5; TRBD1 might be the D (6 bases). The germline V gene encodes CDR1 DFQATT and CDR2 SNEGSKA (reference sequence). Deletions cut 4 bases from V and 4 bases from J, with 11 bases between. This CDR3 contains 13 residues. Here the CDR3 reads CSATGTSNQPQHF. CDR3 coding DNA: TGCAGTGCTACCGGGACATCTAATCAGCCCCAGCATTTT.

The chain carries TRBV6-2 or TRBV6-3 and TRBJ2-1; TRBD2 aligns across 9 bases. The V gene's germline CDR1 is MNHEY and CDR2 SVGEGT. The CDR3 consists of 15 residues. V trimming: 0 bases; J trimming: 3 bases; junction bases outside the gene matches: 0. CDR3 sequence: CASSYSSGSYNEQFF. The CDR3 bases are TGTGCCAGCAGTTACTCTAGCGGGAGCTACAATGAGCAGTTCTTC.

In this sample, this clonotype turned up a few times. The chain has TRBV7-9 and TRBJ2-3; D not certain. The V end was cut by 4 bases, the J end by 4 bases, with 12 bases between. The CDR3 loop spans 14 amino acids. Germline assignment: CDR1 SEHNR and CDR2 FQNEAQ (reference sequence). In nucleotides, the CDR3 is TGTGCCAGCAGCTCCACCGAAATCCCAGATACGCAGTATTTT. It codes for CASSSTEIPDTQYF.

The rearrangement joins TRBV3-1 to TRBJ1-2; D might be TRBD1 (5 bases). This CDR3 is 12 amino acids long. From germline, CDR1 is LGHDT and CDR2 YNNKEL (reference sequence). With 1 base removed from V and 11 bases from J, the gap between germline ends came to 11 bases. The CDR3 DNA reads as TGTGCCAGCAGCCAAGTGGACATCGGATACACCTTC. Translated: CASSQVDIGYTF.

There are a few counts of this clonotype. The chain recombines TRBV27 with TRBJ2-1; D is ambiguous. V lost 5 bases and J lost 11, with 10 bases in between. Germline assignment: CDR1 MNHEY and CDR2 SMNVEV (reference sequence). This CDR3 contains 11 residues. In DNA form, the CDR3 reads TGTGCCAGCAGTACAAGTGGCCAGCAGTTCTTC. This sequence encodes CASSTSGQQFF.

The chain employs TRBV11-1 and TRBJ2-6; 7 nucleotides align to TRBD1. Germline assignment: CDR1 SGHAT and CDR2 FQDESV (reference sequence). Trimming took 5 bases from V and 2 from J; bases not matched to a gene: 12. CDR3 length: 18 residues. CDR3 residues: CASSRTGTVRTGANVLTF. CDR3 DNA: TGTGCCAGCAGCCGGACCGGGACAGTCCGTACTGGGGCCAACGTCCTGACTTTC.

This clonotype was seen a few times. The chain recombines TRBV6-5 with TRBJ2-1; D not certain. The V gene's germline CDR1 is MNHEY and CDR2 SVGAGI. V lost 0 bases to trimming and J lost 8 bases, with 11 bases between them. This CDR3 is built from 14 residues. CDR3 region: CASSYSRTLDEQFF. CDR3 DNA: TGTGCCAGCAGTTACTCGCGGACCTTGGATGAGCAGTTCTTC.

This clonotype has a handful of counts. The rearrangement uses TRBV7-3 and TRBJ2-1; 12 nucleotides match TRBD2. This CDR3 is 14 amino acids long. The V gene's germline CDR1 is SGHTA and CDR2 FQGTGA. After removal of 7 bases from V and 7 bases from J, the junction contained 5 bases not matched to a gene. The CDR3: CASTPSGGVNEQFF. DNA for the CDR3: TGTGCCAGCACCCCTAGCGGGGGGGTTAATGAGCAGTTCTTC. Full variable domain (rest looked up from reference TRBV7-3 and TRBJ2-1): GAGVSQTPSNKVTEKGKYVELRCDPISGHTALYWYRQSLGQGPEFLIYFQGTGAADDSGLPNDRFFAVRPEGSVSTLKIQRTERGDSAVYLCASTPSGGVNEQFFGPGTRLTVL.

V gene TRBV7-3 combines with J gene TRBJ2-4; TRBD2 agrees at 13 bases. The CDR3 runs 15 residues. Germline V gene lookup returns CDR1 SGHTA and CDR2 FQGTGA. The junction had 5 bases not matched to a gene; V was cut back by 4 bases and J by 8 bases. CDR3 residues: CASSSGLAGDDIQYF. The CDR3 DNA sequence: TGTGCCAGCAGCTCAGGACTAGCGGGGGATGACATTCAGTACTTC.

The CDR3 is CASSQRVQAYGYTF. The CDR3 nucleotides are TGCGCCAGCAGCCAGAGGGTTCAGGCCTATGGCTACACCTTC. The J gene is TRBJ1-2, the V gene TRBV4-1, with unresolved D. V lost 3 bases to trimming and J lost 4 bases, with 12 bases between them. CDR1 and CDR2 (germline): MGHRA, YSYEKL. This CDR3 is 14 amino acids long.

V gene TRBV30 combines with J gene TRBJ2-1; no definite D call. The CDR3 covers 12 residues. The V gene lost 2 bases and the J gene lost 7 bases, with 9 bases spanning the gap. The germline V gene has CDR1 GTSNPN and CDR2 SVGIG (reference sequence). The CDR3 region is CAWSLNFNEQFF. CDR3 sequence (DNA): TGTGCCTGGAGTCTCAATTTTAATGAGCAGTTCTTC.

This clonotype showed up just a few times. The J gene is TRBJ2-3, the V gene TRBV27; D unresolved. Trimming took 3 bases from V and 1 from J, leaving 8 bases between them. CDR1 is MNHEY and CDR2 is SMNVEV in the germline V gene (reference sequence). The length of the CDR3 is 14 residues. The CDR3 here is CASSFNSRTDTQYF. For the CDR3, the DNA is TGTGCCAGCAGTTTTAACAGCCGCACAGATACGCAGTATTTT.

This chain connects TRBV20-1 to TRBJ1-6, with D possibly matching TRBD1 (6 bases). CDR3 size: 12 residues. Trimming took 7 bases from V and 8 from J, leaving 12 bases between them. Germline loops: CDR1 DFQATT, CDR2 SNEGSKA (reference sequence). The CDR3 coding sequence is TGCAGTGTTAGGGGGGGCGATTCACCCCTCCACTTT. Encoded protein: CSVRGGDSPLHF.

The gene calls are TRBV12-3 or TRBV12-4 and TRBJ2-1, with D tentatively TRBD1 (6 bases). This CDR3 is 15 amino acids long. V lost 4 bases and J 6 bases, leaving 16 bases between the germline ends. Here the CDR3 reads CASSSIPDSGNEQFF. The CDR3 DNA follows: TGTGCCAGCAGTTCTATACCGGACAGCGGCAATGAGCAGTTCTTC.

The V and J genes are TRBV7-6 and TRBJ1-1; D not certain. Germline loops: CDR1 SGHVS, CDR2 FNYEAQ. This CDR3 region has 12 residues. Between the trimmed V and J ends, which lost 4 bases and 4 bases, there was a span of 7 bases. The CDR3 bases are TGTGCCAGCAGCTCCGATGGCACTGAAGCTTTCTTT. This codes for CASSSDGTEAFF. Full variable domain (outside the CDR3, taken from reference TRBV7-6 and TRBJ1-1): GAGVSQSPRYKVTKRGQDVALRCDPISGHVSLYWYRQALGQGPEFLTYFNYEAQQDKSGLPNDRFSAERPEGSISTLTIQRTEQRDSAMYRCASSSDGTEAFFGQGTRLTVV.

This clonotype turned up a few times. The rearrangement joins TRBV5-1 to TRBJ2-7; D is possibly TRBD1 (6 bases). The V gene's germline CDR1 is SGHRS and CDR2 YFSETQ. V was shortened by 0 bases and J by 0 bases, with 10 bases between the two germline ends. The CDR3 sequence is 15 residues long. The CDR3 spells CASSLAGTNSYEQYF. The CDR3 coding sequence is TGCGCCAGCAGCTTGGCTGGGACAAACTCCTACGAGCAGTACTTC.